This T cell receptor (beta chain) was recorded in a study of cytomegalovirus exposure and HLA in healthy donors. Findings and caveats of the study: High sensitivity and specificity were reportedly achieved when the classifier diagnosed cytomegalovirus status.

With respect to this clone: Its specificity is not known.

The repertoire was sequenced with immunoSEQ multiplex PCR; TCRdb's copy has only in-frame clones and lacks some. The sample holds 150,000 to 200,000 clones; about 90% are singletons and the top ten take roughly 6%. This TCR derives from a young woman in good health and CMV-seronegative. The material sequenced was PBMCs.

CDR3 loop: CASSQDRGRGNTEAFF. The CDR3 nucleotides read TGCGCCAGCAGCCAAGATCGCGGGCGCGGGAACACTGAAGCTTTCTTT. The rearrangement uses TRBV4-3 and TRBJ1-1; no clear D gene. Germline loops: CDR1 LGHNA, CDR2 YSLEER. The V and J ends lost 0 bases and 1 base respectively, with 12 bases between them. This CDR3 contains 16 residues.